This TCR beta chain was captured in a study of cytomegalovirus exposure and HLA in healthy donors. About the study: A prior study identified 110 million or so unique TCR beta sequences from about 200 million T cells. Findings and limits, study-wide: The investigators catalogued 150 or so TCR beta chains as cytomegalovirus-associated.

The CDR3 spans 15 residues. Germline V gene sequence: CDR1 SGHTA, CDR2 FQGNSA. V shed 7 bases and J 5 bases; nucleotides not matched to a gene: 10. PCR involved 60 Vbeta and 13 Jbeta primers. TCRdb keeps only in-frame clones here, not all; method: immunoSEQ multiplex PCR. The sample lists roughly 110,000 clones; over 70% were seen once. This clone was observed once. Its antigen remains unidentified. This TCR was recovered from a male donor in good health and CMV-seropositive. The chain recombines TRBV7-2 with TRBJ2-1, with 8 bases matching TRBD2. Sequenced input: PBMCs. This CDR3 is CASTPGGAGDNEQFF. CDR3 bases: TGTGCCAGCACCCCCGGGGGGGCGGGAGACAATGAGCAGTTCTTC.